This T cell receptor (beta chain) was observed in a study of shared clonotypes between healthy human individuals. Whole-study context: Each donor's CD8 memory used one plate, CD8 naive two, each CD4 subset three.

Profiled with immunoSEQ multiplex PCR; TCRdb holds only in-frame clones, not every one. The repertoire consists of some 2,500,000 clones, with around 92% occurring once and the leading ten covering approximately 0.39%. The CDR3 consists of 14 residues. Between the trimmed V and J ends, which lost 5 bases and 3 bases, there was a span of 10 bases. The germline V gene has CDR1 LNHDA and CDR2 SQIVND (reference sequence). The sample comprised naive CD4+ T cells from PBMCs. Subset in this sample: CD45RA+ positively selected. The V call is TRBV19, the J call TRBJ2-2; D is perhaps TRBD1 (6 bases). The clonotype was recovered from a man younger than 35 in good health. Some clones in this sample may be carry-over from other donors' samples. The CDR3 nucleotides read TGTGCCAGTAGTTCAACAGGGTACACCGGGGAGCTGTTTTTT. Translated: CASSSTGYTGELFF. Full variable domain (outside the CDR3, taken from reference TRBV19 and TRBJ2-2): DGGITQSPKYLFRKEGQNVTLSCEQNLNHDAMYWYRQDPGQGLRLIYYSQIVNDFQKGDIAEGYSVSREKKESFPLTVTSAQKNPTAFYLCASSSTGYTGELFFGEGSRLTVL.